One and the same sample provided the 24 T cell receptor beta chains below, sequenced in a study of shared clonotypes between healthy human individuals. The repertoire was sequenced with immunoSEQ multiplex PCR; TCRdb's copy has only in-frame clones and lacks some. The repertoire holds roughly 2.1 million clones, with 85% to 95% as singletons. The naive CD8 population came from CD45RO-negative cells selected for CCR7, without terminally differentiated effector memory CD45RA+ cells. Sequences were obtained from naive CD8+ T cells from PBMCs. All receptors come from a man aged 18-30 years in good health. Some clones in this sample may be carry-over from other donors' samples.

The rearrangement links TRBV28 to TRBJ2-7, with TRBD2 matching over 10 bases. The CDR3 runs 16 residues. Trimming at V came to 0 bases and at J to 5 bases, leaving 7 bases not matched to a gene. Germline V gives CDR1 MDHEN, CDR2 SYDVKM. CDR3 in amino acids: CASSLWRLAGVDEQYF. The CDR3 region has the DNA TGTGCCAGCAGTTTATGGAGGCTAGCGGGAGTCGACGAGCAGTACTTC. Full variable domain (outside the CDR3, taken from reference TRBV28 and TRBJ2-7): DVKVTQSSRYLVKRTGEKVFLECVQDMDHENMFWYRQDPGLGLRLIYFSYDVKMKEKGDIPEGYSVSREKKERFSLILESASTNQTSMYLCASSLWRLAGVDEQYFGPGTRLTVT.

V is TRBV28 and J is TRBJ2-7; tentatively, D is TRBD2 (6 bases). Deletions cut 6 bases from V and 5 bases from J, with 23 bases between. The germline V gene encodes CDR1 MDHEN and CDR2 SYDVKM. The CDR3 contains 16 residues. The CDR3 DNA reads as TGTGCCAGCAGCGGGGTGAAGCGGGCTGTTTGGGACGAGCAGTACTTC. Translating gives CASSGVKRAVWDEQYF.

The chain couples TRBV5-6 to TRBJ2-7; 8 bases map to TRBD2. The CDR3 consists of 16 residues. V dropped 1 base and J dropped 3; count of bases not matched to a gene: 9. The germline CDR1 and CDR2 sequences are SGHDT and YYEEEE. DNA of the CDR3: TGTGCCAGCAGCTTGTCCCGTCTAGCGGGCTTCTACGAGCAGTACTTC. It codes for CASSLSRLAGFYEQYF.

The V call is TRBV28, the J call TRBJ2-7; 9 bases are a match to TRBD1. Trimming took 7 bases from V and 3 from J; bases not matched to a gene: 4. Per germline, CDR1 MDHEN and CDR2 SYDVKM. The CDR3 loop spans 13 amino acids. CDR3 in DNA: TGTGCCAGCAACAGGGGGCTTGGCTACGAGCAGTACTTC. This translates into CASNRGLGYEQYF.

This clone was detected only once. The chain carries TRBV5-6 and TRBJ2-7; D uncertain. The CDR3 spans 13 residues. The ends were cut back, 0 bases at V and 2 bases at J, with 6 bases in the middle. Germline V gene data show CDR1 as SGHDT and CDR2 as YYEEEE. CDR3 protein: CASSLDYPYEQYF. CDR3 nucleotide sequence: TGTGCCAGCAGCTTGGACTACCCCTACGAGCAGTACTTC.

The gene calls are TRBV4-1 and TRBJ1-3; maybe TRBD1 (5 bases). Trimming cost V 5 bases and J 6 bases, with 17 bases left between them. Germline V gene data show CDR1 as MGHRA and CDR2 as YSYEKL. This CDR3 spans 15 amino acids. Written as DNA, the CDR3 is TGCGCCAGCAGCGCGGGACGGGCGTCGGTAAACACCATATATTTT. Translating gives CASSAGRASVNTIYF.

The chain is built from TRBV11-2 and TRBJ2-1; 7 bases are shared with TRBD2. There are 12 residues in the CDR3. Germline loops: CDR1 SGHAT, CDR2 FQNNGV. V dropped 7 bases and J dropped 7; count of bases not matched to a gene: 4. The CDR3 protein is CASTHSGNEQFF. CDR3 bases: TGTGCCAGCACCCATAGCGGGAATGAGCAGTTCTTC.

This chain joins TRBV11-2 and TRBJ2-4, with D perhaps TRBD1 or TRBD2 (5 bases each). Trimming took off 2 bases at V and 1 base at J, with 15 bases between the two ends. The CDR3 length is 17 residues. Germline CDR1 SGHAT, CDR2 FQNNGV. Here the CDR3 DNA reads TGTGCCAGCAGCTTATTTGAGGGGATGGCGGCCAAAAACATTCAGTACTTC. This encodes CASSLFEGMAAKNIQYF. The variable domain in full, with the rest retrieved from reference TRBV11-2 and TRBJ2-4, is EAGVAQSPRYKIIEKRQSVAFWCNPISGHATLYWYQQILGQGPKLLIQFQNNGVVDDSQLPKDRFSAERLKGVDSTLKIQPAKLEDSAVYLCASSLFEGMAAKNIQYFGAGTRLSVL.

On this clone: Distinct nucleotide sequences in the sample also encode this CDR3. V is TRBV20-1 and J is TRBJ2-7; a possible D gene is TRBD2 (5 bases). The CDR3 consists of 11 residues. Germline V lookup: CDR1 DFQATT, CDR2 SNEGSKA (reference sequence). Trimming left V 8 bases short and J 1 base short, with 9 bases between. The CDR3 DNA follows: TGCAGTTCAGGACTTTCCTACGAGCAGTACTTC. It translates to CSSGLSYEQYF.

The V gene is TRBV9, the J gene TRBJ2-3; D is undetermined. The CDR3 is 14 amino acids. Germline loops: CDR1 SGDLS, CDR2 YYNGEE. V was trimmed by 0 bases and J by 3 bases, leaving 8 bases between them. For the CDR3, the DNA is TGTGCCAGCAGCGTAGATGGCCTTACAGATACGCAGTATTTT. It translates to CASSVDGLTDTQYF.

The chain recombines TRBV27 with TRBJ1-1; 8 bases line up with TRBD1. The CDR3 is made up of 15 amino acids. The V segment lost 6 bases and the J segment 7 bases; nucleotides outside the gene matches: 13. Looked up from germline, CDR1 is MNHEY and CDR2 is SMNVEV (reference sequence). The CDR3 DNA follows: TGTGCCAGCAGGGGCGCCGGGACAGGATCGCATGAAGCTTTCTTT. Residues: CASRGAGTGSHEAFF.

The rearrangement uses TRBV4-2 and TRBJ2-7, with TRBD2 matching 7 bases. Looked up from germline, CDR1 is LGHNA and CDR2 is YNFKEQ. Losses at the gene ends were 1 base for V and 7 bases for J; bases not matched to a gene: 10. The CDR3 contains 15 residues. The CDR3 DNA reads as TGTGCCAGCAGCCAAGGGGCGGGAGCTCTTAGTGAGCAGTACTTC. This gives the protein CASSQGAGALSEQYF.

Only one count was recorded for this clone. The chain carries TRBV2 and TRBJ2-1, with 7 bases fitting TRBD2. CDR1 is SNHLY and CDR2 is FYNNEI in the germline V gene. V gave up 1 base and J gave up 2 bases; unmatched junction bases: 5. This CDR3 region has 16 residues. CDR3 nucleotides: TGTGCCAGCAGTGAAGAGGGAGGGTCTCCCTACAATGAGCAGTTCTTC. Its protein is CASSEEGGSPYNEQFF.

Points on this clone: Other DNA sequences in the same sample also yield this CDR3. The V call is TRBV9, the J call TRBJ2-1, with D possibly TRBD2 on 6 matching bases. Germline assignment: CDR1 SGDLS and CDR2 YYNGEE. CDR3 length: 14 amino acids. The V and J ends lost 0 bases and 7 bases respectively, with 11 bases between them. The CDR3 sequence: CASSVGDRGNEQFF. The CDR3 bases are TGTGCCAGCAGCGTAGGGGATCGGGGGAATGAGCAGTTCTTC.

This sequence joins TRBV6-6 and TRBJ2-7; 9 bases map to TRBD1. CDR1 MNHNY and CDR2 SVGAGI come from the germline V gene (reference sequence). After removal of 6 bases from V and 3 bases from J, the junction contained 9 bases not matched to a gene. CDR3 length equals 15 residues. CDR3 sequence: CASRWMAGQGYEQYF. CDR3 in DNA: TGTGCCAGCAGATGGATGGCGGGACAGGGCTACGAGCAGTACTTC.

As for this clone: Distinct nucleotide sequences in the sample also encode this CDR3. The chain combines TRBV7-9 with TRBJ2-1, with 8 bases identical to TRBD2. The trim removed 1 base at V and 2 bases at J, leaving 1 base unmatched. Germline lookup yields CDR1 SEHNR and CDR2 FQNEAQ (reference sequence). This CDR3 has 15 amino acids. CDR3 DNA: TGTGCCAGCAGCTTAGTAGCGGGACCCTACAATGAGCAGTTCTTC. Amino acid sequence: CASSLVAGPYNEQFF.

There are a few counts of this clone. The CDR3 nucleotides are TGTGCCAGTAGCGGAGGGACAGGTGAAGGCTACACCTTC. This gives the protein CASSGGTGEGYTF. The chain joins TRBV19 to TRBJ1-2, with 8 bases that match TRBD1. The CDR3 runs 13 residues. Per the germline V gene, CDR1 is LNHDA and CDR2 is SQIVND (reference sequence). Losses at the gene ends were 6 bases for V and 8 bases for J; bases not matched to a gene: 8. Full variable domain (remainder filled in from reference TRBV19 and TRBJ1-2): DGGITQSPKYLFRKEGQNVTLSCEQNLNHDAMYWYRQDPGQGLRLIYYSQIVNDFQKGDIAEGYSVSREKKESFPLTVTSAQKNPTAFYLCASSGGTGEGYTFGSGTRLTVV.

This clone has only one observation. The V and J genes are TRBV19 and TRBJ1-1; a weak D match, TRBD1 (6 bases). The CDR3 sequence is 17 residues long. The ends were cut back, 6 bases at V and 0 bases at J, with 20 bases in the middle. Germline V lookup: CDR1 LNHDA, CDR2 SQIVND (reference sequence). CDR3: CASRQGSLRVLNTEAFF. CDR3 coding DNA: TGTGCCAGTAGGCAGGGGAGCCTCAGGGTGTTGAACACTGAAGCTTTCTTT.

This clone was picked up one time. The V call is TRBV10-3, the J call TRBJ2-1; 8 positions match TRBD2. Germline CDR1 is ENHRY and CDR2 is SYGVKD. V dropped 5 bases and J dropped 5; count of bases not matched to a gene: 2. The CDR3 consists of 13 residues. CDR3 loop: CAISSGGHNEQFF. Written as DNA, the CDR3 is TGTGCCATCAGTAGCGGGGGCCACAATGAGCAGTTCTTC.

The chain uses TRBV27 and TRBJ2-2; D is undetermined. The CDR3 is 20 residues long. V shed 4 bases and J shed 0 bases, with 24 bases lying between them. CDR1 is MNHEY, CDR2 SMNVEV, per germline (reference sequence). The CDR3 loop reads CASSSRSNTPSSPNTGELFF. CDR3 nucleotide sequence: TGTGCCAGCAGTTCGCGATCTAACACGCCATCATCACCGAACACCGGGGAGCTGTTTTTT.

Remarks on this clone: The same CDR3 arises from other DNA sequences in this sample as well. The DNA for the CDR3 is TGTGCCAGCAGGGCCGGTCCCTCCTACGAGCAGTACTTC. Amino acids: CASRAGPSYEQYF. The chain recombines TRBV27 with TRBJ2-7; D remains ambiguous. V was shortened by 6 bases and J by 0 bases, with 9 bases between the two germline ends. The CDR3 covers 13 residues. Germline CDR1 MNHEY, CDR2 SMNVEV (reference sequence).

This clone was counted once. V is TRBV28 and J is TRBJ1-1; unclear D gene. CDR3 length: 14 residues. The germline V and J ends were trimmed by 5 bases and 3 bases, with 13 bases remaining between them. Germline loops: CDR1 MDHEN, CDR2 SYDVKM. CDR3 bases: TGTGCCAGCAGTGCCTGGGGAACGGACACTGAAGCTTTCTTT. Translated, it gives CASSAWGTDTEAFF.

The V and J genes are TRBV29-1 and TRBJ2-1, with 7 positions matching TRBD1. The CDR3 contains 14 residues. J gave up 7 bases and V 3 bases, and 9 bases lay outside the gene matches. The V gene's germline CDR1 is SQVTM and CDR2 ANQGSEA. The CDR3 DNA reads TGCAGCGTTGATCCAGGCAGGGGGTGGAATGAGCAGTTCTTC. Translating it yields CSVDPGRGWNEQFF.

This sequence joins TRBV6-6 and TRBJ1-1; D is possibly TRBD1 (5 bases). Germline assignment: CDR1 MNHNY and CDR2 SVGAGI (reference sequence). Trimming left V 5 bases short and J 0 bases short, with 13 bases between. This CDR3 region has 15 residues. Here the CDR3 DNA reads TGTGCCAGCAGTACGGCTGACAGCCTGAACACTGAAGCTTTCTTT. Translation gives CASSTADSLNTEAFF.